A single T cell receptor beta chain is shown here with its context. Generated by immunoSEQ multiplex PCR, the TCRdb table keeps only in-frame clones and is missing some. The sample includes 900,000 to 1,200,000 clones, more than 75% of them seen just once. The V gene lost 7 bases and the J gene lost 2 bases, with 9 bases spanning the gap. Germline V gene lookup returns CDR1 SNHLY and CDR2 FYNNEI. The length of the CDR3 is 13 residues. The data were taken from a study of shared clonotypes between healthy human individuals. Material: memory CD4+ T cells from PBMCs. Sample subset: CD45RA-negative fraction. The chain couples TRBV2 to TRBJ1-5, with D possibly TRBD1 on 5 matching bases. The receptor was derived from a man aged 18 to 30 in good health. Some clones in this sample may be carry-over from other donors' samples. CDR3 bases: TGTGCCAGCACTGGGGGAGGCAATCAGCCCCAGCATTTT. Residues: CASTGGGNQPQHF. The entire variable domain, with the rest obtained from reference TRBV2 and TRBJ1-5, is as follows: EPEVTQTPSHQVTQMGQEVILRCVPISNHLYFYWYRQILGQKVEFLVSFYNNEISEKSEIFDDQFSVERPDGSNFTLKIRSTKLEDSAMYFCASTGGGNQPQHFGDGTRLSIL.